What follows describes a single T cell receptor (beta chain). The data stem from a study of PD-L1 blockade in urothelial cancer. Using immunoSEQ multiplex PCR, the repertoire was profiled, and TCRdb retains in-frame clones only, with some absent. Of tens of thousands of clones detected, around 90% appear once; the ten largest clones hold 4.5% to 7%. CDR3 length equals 21 residues. The V segment lost 1 base and the J segment 2 bases; nucleotides outside the gene matches: 17. CDR1 is LGHNA, CDR2 YSLEER, per germline. This sequence was found in a woman in her 70s with urothelial cancer. The chain employs TRBV4-3 and TRBJ2-5, with 12 bases fitting TRBD2. The specimen comprised PBMCs, sampled around atezolizumab (anti-PD-L1) treatment. The CDR3 protein is CASSQGYPVVTSGGTQETQYF. For the CDR3, the DNA is TGCGCCAGCAGCCAAGGCTACCCGGTGGTCACTAGCGGGGGGACTCAAGAGACCCAGTACTTC.